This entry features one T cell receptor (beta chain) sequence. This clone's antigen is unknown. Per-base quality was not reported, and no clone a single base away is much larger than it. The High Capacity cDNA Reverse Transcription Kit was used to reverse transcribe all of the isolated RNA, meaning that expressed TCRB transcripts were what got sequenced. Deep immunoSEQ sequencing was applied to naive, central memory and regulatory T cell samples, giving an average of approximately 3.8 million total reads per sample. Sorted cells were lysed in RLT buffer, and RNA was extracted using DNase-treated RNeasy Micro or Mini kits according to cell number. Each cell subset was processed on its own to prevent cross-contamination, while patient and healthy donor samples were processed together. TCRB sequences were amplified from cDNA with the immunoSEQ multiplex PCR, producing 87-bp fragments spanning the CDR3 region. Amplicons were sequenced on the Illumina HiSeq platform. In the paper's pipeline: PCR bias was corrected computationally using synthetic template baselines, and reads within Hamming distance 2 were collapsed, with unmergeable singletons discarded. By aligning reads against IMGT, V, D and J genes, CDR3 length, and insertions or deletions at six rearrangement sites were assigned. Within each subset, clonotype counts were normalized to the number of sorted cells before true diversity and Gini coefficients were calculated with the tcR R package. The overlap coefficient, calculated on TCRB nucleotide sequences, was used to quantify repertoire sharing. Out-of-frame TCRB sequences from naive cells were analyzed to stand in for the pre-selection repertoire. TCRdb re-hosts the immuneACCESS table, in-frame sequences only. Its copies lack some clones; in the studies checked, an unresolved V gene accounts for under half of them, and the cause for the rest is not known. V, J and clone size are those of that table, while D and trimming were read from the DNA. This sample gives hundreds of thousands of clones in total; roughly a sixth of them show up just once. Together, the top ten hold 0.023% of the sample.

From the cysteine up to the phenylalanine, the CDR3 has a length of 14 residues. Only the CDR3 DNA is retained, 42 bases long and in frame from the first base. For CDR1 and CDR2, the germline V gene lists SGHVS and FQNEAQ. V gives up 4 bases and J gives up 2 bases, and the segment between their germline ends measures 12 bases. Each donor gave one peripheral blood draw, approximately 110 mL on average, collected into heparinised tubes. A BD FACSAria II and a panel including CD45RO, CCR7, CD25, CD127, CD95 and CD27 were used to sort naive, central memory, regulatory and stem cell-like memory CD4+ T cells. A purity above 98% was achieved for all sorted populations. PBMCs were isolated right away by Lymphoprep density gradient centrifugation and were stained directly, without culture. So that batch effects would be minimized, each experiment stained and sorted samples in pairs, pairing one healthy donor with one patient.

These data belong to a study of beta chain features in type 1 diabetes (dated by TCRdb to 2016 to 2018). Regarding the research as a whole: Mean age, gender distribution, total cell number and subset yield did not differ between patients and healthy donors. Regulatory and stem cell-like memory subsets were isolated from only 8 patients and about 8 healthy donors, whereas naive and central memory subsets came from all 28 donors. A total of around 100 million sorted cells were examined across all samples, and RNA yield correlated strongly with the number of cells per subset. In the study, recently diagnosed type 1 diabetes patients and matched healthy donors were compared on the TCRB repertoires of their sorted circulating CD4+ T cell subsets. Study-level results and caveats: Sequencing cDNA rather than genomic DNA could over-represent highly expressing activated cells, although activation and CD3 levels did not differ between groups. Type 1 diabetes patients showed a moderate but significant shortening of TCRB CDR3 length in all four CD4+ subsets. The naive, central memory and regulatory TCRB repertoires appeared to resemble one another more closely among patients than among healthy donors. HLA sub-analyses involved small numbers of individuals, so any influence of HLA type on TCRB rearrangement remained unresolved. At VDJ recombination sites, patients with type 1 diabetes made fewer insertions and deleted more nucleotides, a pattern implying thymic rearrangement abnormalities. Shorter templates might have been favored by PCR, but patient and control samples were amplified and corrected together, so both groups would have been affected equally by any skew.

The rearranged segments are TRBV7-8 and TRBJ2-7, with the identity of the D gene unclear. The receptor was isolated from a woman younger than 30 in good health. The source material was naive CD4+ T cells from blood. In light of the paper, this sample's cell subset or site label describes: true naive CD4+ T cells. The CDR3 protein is CASSSGPRTYEQYF. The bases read TGTGCCAGCAGCTCCGGGCCCAGGACCTACGAGCAGTACTTC.